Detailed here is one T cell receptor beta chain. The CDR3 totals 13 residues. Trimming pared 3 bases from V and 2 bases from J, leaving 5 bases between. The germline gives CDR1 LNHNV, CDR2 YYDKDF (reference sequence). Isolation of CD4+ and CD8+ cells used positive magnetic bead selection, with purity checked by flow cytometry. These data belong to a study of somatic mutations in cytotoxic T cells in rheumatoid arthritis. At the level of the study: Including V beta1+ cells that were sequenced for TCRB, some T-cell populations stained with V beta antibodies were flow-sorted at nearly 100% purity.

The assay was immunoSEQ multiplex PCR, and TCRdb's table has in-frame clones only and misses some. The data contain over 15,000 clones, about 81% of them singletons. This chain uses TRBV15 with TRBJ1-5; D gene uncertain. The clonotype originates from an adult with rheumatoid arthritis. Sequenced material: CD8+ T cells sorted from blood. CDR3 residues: CATSSGGNQPQHF. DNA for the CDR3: TGTGCCACCAGCAGTGGGGGCAATCAGCCCCAGCATTTT. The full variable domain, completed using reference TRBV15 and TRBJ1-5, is DAMVIQNPRYQVTQFGKPVTLSCSQTLNHNVMYWYQQKSSQAPKLLFHYYDKDFNNEADTPDNFQSRRPNTSFCFLDIRSPGLGDTAMYLCATSSGGNQPQHFGDGTRLSIL.